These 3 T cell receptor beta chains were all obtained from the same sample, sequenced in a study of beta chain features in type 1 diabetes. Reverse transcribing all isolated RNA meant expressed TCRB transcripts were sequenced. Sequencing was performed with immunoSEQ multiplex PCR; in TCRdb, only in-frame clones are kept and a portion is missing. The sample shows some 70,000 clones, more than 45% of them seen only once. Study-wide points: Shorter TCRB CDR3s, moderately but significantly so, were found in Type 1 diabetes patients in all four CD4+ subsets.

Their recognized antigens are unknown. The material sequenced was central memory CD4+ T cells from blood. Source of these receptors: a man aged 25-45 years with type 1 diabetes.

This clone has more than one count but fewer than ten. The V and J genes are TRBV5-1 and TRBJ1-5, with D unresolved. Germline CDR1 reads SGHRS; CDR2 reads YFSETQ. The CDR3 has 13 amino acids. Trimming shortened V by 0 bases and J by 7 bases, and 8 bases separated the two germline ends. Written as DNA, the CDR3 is TGCGCCAGCAGCTTGGAAGGACTACAGCCCCAGCATTTT. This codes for CASSLEGLQPQHF. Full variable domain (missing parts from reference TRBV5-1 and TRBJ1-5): KAGVTQTPRYLIKTRGQQVTLSCSPISGHRSVSWYQQTPGQGLQFLFEYFSETQRNKGNFPGRFSGRQFSNSRSEMNVSTLELGDSALYLCASSLEGLQPQHFGDGTRLSIL.

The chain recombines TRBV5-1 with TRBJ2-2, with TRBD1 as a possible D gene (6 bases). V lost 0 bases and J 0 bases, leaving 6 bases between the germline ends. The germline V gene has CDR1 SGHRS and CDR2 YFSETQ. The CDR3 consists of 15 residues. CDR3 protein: CASSLDRANTGELFF. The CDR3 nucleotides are TGCGCCAGCAGCTTGGACAGGGCGAACACCGGGGAGCTGTTTTTT.

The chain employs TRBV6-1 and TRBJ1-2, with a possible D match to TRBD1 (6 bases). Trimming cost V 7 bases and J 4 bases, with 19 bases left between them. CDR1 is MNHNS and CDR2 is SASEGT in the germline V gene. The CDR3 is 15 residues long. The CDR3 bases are TGTGCCAGCAATCCGGACAGAACTCGCGCCTATGGCTACACCTTC. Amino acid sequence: CASNPDRTRAYGYTF.